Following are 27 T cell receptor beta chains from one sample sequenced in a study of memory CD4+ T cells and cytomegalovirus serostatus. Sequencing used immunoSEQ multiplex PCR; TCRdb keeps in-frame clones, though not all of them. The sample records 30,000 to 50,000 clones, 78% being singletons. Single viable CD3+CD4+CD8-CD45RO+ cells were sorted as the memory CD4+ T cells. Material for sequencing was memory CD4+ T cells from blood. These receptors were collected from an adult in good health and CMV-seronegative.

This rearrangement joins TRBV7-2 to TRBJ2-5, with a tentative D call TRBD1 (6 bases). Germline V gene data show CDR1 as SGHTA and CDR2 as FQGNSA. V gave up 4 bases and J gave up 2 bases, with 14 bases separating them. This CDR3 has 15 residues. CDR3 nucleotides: TGTGCCAGCAGCTCGGGCTGGGGGCGTCAAGAGACCCAGTACTTC. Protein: CASSSGWGRQETQYF.

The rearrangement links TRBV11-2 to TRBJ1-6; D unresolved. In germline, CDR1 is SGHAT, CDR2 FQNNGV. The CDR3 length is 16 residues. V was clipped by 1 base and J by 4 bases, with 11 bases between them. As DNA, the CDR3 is TGTGCCAGCAGCTTAGCGGCCACCACATATAATTCACCCCTCCACTTT. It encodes CASSLAATTYNSPLHF.

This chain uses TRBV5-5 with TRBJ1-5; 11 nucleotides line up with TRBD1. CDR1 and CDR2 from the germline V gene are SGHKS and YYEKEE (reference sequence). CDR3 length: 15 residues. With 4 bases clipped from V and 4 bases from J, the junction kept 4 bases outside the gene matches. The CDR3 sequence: CASSPGTGGNQPQHF. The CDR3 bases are TGTGCCAGCAGCCCCGGGACAGGGGGGAATCAGCCCCAGCATTTT.

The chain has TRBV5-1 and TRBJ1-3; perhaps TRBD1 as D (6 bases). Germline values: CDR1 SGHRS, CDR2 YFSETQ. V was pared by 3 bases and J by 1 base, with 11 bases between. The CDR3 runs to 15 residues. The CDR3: CASSSDRTSGNTIYF. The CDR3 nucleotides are TGCGCCAGCAGCTCGGACAGAACTTCTGGAAACACCATATATTTT.

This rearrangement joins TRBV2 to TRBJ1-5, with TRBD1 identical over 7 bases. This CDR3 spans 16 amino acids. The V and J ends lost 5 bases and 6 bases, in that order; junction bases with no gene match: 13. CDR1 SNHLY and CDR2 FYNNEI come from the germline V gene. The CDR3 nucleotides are TGTGCCAGCAGTTCCCTAACAGGGGAGAGTGGTCAGCCCCAGCATTTT. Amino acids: CASSSLTGESGQPQHF. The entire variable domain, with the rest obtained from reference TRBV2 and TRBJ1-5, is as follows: EPEVTQTPSHQVTQMGQEVILRCVPISNHLYFYWYRQILGQKVEFLVSFYNNEISEKSEIFDDQFSVERPDGSNFTLKIRSTKLEDSAMYFCASSSLTGESGQPQHFGDGTRLSIL.

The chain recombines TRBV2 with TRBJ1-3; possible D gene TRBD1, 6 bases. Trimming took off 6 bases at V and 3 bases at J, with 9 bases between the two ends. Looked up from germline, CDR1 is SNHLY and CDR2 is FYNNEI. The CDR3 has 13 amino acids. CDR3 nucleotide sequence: TGTGCCAGCAGAGGGGGGCTTGGAAACACCATATATTTT. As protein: CASRGGLGNTIYF.

The CDR3 DNA reads TGTGCCAGCAGTTACTCGACAGGGGATAGGAGCACTGAAGCTTTCTTT. Translation: CASSYSTGDRSTEAFF. The chain combines TRBV6-5 with TRBJ1-1; 8 bases match TRBD1. CDR3 length equals 16 residues. After removal of 0 bases from V and 4 bases from J, the junction contained 7 bases not matched to a gene. The germline CDR1 and CDR2 sequences are MNHEY and SVGAGI.

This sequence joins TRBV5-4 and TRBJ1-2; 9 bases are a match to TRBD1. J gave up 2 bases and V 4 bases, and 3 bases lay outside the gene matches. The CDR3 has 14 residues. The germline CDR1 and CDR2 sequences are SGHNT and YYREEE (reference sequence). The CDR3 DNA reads TGTGCCAGCAGCCAAACAGGGGGCAACTATGGCTACACCTTC. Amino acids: CASSQTGGNYGYTF.

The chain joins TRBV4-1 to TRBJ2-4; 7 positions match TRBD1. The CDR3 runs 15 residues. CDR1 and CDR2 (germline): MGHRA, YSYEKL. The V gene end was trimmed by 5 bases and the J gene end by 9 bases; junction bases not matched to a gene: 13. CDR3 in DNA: TGCGCCAGCAGCGAGGGGGACAGCACAAACGGCATTCAGTACTTC. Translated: CASSEGDSTNGIQYF.

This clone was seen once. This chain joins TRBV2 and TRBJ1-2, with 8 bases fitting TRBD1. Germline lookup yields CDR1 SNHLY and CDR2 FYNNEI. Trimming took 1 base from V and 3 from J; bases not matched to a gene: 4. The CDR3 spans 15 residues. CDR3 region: CASSEVGRGHYGYTF. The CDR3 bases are TGTGCCAGCAGTGAAGTCGGCAGGGGGCACTATGGCTACACCTTC.

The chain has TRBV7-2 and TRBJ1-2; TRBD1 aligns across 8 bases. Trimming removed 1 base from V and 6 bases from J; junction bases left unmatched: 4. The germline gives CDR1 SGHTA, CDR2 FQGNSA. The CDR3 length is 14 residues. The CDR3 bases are TGTGCCAGCAGCTTAGACGGGACAGGCGATGGCTACACCTTC. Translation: CASSLDGTGDGYTF.

CDR3 residues: CASSSGQNTGELFF. CDR3 DNA sequence: TGTGCCAGCAGCTCGGGACAGAACACCGGGGAGCTGTTTTTT. The chain is built from TRBV7-2 and TRBJ2-2, with D maybe TRBD1 (6 bases). V shed 4 bases and J shed 1 base, with 7 bases lying between them. The CDR3 runs to 14 residues. CDR1 SGHTA and CDR2 FQGNSA come from the germline V gene. The full variable domain, with the rest looked up from reference TRBV7-2 and TRBJ2-2, is GAGVSQSPSNKVTEKGKDVELRCDPISGHTALYWYRQSLGQGLEFLIYFQGNSAPDKSGLPSDRFSAERTGGSVSTLTIQRTQQEDSAVYLCASSSGQNTGELFFGEGSRLTVL.

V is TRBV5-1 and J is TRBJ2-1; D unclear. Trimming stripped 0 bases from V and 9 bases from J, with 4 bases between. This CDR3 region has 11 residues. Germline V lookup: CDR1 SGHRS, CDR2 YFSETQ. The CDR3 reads CASSLAGEQFF. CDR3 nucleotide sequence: TGCGCCAGCAGCTTGGCCGGTGAGCAGTTCTTC. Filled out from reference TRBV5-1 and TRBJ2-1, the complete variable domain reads KAGVTQTPRYLIKTRGQQVTLSCSPISGHRSVSWYQQTPGQGLQFLFEYFSETQRNKGNFPGRFSGRQFSNSRSEMNVSTLELGDSALYLCASSLAGEQFFGPGTRLTVL.

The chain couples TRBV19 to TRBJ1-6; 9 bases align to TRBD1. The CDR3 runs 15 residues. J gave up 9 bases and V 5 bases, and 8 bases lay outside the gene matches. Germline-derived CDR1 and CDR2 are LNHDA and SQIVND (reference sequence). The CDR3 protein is CASSVSTGGGSPLHF. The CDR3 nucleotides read TGTGCCAGTAGTGTCTCGACAGGGGGAGGTTCACCCCTCCACTTT.

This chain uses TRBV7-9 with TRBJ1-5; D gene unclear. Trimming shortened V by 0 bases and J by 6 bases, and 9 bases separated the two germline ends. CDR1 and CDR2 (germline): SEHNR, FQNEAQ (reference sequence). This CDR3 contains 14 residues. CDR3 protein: CASSLAVAGQPQHF. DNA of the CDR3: TGTGCCAGCAGCTTAGCGGTGGCGGGTCAGCCCCAGCATTTT.

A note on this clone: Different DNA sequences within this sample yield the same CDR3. DNA of the CDR3: TGTGCCAGCAGCGTCGGGACAGGCTCTGGAAACACCATATATTTT. It codes for CASSVGTGSGNTIYF. The rearrangement joins TRBV9 to TRBJ1-3; 8 nucleotides match TRBD1. V was clipped by 2 bases and J by 0 bases; unmatched bases: 1. CDR1 is SGDLS and CDR2 is YYNGEE in the germline V gene. The CDR3 loop spans 15 amino acids.

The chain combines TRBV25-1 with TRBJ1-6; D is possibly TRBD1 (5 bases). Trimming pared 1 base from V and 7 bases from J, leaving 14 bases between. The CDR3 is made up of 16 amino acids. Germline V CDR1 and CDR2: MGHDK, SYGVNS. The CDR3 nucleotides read TGTGCCAGCAGTGAATTTGCAACAGGTGGGAATTCACCCCTCCACTTT. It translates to CASSEFATGGNSPLHF.

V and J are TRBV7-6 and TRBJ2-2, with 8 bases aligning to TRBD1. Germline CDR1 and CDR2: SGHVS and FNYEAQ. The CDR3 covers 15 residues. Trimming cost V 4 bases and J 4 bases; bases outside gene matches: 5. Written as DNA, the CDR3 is TGTGCCAGCAGCTCCCGGACAGGGTTCACCGGGGAGCTGTTTTTT. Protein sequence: CASSSRTGFTGELFF.

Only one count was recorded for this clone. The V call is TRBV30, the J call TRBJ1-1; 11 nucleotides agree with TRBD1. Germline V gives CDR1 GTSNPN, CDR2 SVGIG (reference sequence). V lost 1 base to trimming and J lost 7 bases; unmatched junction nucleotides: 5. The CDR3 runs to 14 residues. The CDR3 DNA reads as TGTGCCTGGAGTGCGGACAGGGGGCGGAATGAAGCTTTCTTT. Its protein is CAWSADRGRNEAFF. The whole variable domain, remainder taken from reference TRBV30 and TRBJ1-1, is SQTIHQWPATLVQPVGSPLSLECTVEGTSNPNLYWYRQAAGRGLQLLFYSVGIGQISSEVPQNLSASRPQDRQFILSSKKLLLSDSGFYLCAWSADRGRNEAFFGQGTRLTVV.

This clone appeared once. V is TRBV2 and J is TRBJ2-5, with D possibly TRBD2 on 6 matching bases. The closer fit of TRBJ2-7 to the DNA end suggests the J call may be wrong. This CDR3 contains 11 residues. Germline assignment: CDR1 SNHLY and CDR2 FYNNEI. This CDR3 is CASREGVEQYF. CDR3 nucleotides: TGTGCCAGCAGGGAGGGCGTCGAGCAGTACTTC.

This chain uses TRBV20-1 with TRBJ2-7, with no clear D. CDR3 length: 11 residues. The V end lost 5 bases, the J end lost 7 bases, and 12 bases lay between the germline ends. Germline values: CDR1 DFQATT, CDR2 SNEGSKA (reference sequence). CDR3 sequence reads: CSAYQLPEQYF. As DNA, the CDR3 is TGCAGTGCTTACCAGCTCCCGGAGCAGTACTTC.

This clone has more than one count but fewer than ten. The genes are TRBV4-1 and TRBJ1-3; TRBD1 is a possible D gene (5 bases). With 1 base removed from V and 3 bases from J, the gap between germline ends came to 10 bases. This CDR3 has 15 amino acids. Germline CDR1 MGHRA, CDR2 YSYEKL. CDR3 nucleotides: TGCGCCAGCAGCCAAGTTGGGGGTAATGGAAACACCATATATTTT. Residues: CASSQVGGNGNTIYF.

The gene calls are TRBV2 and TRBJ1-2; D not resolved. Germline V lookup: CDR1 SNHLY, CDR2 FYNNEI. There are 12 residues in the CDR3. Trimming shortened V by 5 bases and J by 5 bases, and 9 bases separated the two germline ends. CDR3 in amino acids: CASSQREYGYTF. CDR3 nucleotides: TGTGCCAGCAGTCAGCGGGAATATGGCTACACCTTC.

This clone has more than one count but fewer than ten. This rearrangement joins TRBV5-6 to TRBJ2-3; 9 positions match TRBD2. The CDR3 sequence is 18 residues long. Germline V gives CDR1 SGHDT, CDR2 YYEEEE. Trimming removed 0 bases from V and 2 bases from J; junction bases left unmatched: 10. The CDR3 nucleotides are TGTGCCAGCAGCTTGGTCGTAGGCGGGGGGGCCCCCACAGATACGCAGTATTTT. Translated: CASSLVVGGGAPTDTQYF.

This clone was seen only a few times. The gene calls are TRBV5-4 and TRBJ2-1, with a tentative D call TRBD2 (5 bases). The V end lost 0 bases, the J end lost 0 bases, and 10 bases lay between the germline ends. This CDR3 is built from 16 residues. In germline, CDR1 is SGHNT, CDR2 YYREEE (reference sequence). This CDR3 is CASSLVGRGSYNEQFF. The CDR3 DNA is TGTGCCAGCAGCTTGGTGGGTCGGGGCTCCTACAATGAGCAGTTCTTC.

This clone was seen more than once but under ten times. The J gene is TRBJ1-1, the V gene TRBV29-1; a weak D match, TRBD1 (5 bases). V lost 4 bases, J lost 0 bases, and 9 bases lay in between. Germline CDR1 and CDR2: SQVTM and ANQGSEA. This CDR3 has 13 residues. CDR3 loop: CSVGQILNTEAFF. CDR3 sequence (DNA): TGCAGCGTTGGACAGATACTGAACACTGAAGCTTTCTTT.

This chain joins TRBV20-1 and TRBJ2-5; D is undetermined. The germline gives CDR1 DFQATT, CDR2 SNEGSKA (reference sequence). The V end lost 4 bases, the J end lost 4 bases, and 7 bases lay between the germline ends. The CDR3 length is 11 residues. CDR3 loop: CSATRSETQYF. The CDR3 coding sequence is TGCAGTGCTACTAGGTCAGAGACCCAGTACTTC.